These 27 T cell receptor beta chains share one sample of origin, sequenced in a study of CD8+ T cells in alopecia areata. Sequencing templates came from extracted RNA that was reverse transcribed into cDNA. Profiling relied on immunoSEQ multiplex PCR, and the TCRdb table lists in-frame clones only, not all of them. Of tens of thousands of clones listed, roughly half were seen once; the top ten hold around 5%. The material sequenced was NKG2D-high CD8+ T cells sorted from blood. The origin of the receptors is a human donor with alopecia areata.

The J gene is TRBJ1-5, the V gene TRBV4-1; D remains unclear. Trimming left V 0 bases short and J 4 bases short, with 7 bases between. This CDR3 is built from 14 residues. Germline-derived CDR1 and CDR2 are MGHRA and YSYEKL. CDR3 nucleotide sequence: TGCGCCAGCAGCCAAGAGTTCGTGAATCAGCCCCAGCATTTT. Its protein is CASSQEFVNQPQHF.

This clone was detected only a few times. The chain has TRBV2 and TRBJ2-3, with unresolved D. V lost 6 bases, J lost 4 bases, and 14 bases lay in between. Germline CDR1 is SNHLY and CDR2 is FYNNEI. This CDR3 is 14 amino acids long. The CDR3 reads CASSHPRVPDTQYF. In nucleotides, the CDR3 is TGTGCCAGCAGCCACCCGCGAGTCCCAGATACGCAGTATTTT.

The chain recombines TRBV7-8 with TRBJ2-7; D is undetermined. V lost 4 bases and J lost 1, with 8 bases in between. Germline loops: CDR1 SGHVS, CDR2 FQNEAQ. This CDR3 contains 13 residues. The CDR3 protein is CASSSRYSYEQYF. CDR3 DNA sequence: TGTGCCAGCAGCTCCAGGTATTCCTACGAGCAGTACTTC.

The genes are TRBV27 and TRBJ2-3; D ambiguous. Trimming took 3 bases from V and 3 from J, leaving 13 bases between them. CDR1 MNHEY and CDR2 SMNVEV come from the germline V gene (reference sequence). This CDR3 is built from 15 residues. CDR3 bases: TGTGCCAGCAGTTTGGTAGGGATTACGACAGATACGCAGTATTTT. This codes for CASSLVGITTDTQYF.

The table lists this clone with a few counts. J is TRBJ1-2 and V is TRBV29-1, with a weak D call TRBD1 (6 bases). Germline CDR1 reads SQVTM; CDR2 reads ANQGSEA. V gave up 4 bases and J gave up 6 bases, with 9 bases separating them. CDR3 length: 11 residues. CDR3 coding DNA: TGCAGCGTTGGGACAGATGATGGCTACACCTTC. Protein: CSVGTDDGYTF.

With regard to this clone: Other DNA sequences in this sample translate to the same CDR3. This sequence joins TRBV29-1 and TRBJ1-5; 7 bases are a match to TRBD1. CDR1 SQVTM and CDR2 ANQGSEA come from the germline V gene. Trimming cost V 6 bases and J 3 bases; bases outside gene matches: 8. The CDR3 consists of 14 residues. The CDR3 nucleotides read TGCAGCGTGGCGGACAGGCTCTCCAATCAGCCCCAGCATTTT. Translated: CSVADRLSNQPQHF.

The rearrangement joins TRBV4-1 to TRBJ2-3, with 10 bases matching TRBD2. The germline CDR1 and CDR2 sequences are MGHRA and YSYEKL. The CDR3 extends over 15 amino acids. J was trimmed by 10 bases and V by 0 bases; bases with no gene match: 7. This chain's CDR3 is CASSQDHLAGEPQYF. The CDR3, as DNA: TGCGCCAGCAGCCAAGATCATCTAGCGGGAGAGCCGCAGTATTTT.

The genes are TRBV27 and TRBJ2-1; D unclear. The length of the CDR3 is 16 residues. CDR1 is MNHEY and CDR2 is SMNVEV in the germline V gene (reference sequence). Trimming stripped 0 bases from V and 4 bases from J, with 13 bases between. The CDR3 region is CASSLSADHLYNEQFF. CDR3 DNA sequence: TGTGCCAGCAGTTTATCCGCCGACCACCTATACAATGAGCAGTTCTTC.

This clone is judged medium-sized. V gene TRBV5-6 combines with J gene TRBJ2-4; no reliable D call. The ends were cut back, 0 bases at V and 6 bases at J, with 1 base in the middle. This CDR3 is 11 amino acids long. Looked up from germline, CDR1 is SGHDT and CDR2 is YYEEEE. CDR3 nucleotides: TGTGCCAGCAGCTTGGGAAACATTCAGTACTTC. Protein: CASSLGNIQYF.

The chain uses TRBV7-9 and TRBJ2-7; D possibly uses TRBD1 or TRBD2 (5 bases each). Germline V gives CDR1 SEHNR, CDR2 FQNEAQ (reference sequence). V was shortened by 1 base and J by 3 bases, with 10 bases between the two germline ends. The length of the CDR3 is 14 residues. The DNA for the CDR3 is TGTGCCAGCAGCTTAGAAGCAGGGAGCTACGAGCAGTACTTC. This encodes CASSLEAGSYEQYF.

The chain has TRBV11-2 and TRBJ2-3, with D unresolved. The germline V gene encodes CDR1 SGHAT and CDR2 FQNNGV. This CDR3 is 12 amino acids long. V was pared by 2 bases and J by 8 bases, with 8 bases between. The CDR3 loop reads CASSLNSGTQYF. The DNA of the CDR3 is TGTGCCAGCAGCTTAAATAGTGGTACGCAGTATTTT. Full variable domain (missing parts from reference TRBV11-2 and TRBJ2-3): EAGVAQSPRYKIIEKRQSVAFWCNPISGHATLYWYQQILGQGPKLLIQFQNNGVVDDSQLPKDRFSAERLKGVDSTLKIQPAKLEDSAVYLCASSLNSGTQYFGPGTRLTVL.

A few counts support this clone. The CDR3 here is CASSWRQGTQYF. The CDR3 DNA is TGTGCCAGCAGTTGGAGACAGGGCACGCAGTATTTT. The rearrangement uses TRBV27 and TRBJ2-3; 7 positions match TRBD1. This CDR3 contains 12 residues. V was pared by 4 bases and J by 9 bases, with 4 bases of the junction left unmatched. From germline, CDR1 is MNHEY and CDR2 SMNVEV (reference sequence).

The genes are TRBV11-2 and TRBJ2-1; D gene uncertain. V was trimmed by 3 bases and J by 2 bases, leaving 8 bases between them. The CDR3 extends over 14 amino acids. Germline V gene data show CDR1 as SGHAT and CDR2 as FQNNGV. The CDR3: CASSLGRPYNEQFF. The DNA for the CDR3 is TGTGCCAGCAGCTTGGGTAGACCCTACAATGAGCAGTTCTTC. Full variable domain (missing parts from reference TRBV11-2 and TRBJ2-1): EAGVAQSPRYKIIEKRQSVAFWCNPISGHATLYWYQQILGQGPKLLIQFQNNGVVDDSQLPKDRFSAERLKGVDSTLKIQPAKLEDSAVYLCASSLGRPYNEQFFGPGTRLTVL.

This clone occurred a few times. The chain employs TRBV5-1 and TRBJ2-3; no reliable D call. Between the trimmed V and J ends, which lost 0 bases and 0 bases, there was a span of 5 bases. This CDR3 is 14 amino acids long. The V gene's germline CDR1 is SGHRS and CDR2 YFSETQ. In DNA, the CDR3 is TGCGCCAGCAGCTTGGAGCCTAGCACAGATACGCAGTATTTT. Its protein product is CASSLEPSTDTQYF. Looking up the rest from reference TRBV5-1 and TRBJ2-3 gives the full variable domain: KAGVTQTPRYLIKTRGQQVTLSCSPISGHRSVSWYQQTPGQGLQFLFEYFSETQRNKGNFPGRFSGRQFSNSRSEMNVSTLELGDSALYLCASSLEPSTDTQYFGPGTRLTVL.

Points on this clone: A much larger clone lies a single base off, so this may be a read error. The chain uses TRBV5-6 and TRBJ2-7; D perhaps matches TRBD1 (5 bases). V was pared by 4 bases and J by 4 bases, with 9 bases between. The CDR3 extends over 12 amino acids. In germline, CDR1 is SGHDT, CDR2 YYEEEE. The CDR3 region has the DNA TGTGCCAGCAGCCTGACAGATTACGAGCAGTACTTC. It yields the protein CASSLTDYEQYF.

The chain is built from TRBV7-9 and TRBJ1-1; D not resolved. CDR1 and CDR2 from the germline V gene are SEHNR and FQNEAQ (reference sequence). Trimming removed 7 bases from V and 6 bases from J, with 9 bases in between. This CDR3 region has 11 residues. This chain's CDR3 is CASTSGPEAFF. CDR3 in DNA: TGTGCCAGCACCTCAGGCCCTGAAGCTTTCTTT.

This clone showed up just a few times. The V call is TRBV29-1, the J call TRBJ1-4; no reliable D call. V lost 6 bases to trimming and J lost 8 bases, with 7 bases between them. Per germline, CDR1 SQVTM and CDR2 ANQGSEA. This CDR3 is 10 amino acids long. CDR3 DNA sequence: TGCAGCGTCTGGGAGGAAAAACTGTTTTTT. It yields the protein CSVWEEKLFF.

CDR3 loop: CASSHPDENNEQFF. The CDR3, as DNA: TGCGCCAGCAGCCACCCTGACGAGAACAATGAGCAGTTCTTC. The chain links TRBV5-1 to TRBJ2-1; D remains ambiguous. V was shortened by 4 bases and J by 5 bases, with 13 bases between the two germline ends. From germline, CDR1 is SGHRS and CDR2 YFSETQ. This CDR3 has 14 residues.

This chain connects TRBV4-1 to TRBJ2-2; no clear D gene. This CDR3 comprises 14 residues. The ends were cut back, 1 base at V and 6 bases at J, with 9 bases in the middle. Germline CDR1 reads MGHRA; CDR2 reads YSYEKL. CDR3 nucleotide sequence: TGCGCCAGCAGCCAAGGATCTCTAGCCGGGGAGCTGTTTTTT. Translating gives CASSQGSLAGELFF.

This clone has a handful of counts. The genes are TRBV28 and TRBJ2-1; D ambiguous. The germline V gene encodes CDR1 MDHEN and CDR2 SYDVKM. V was pared by 8 bases and J by 5 bases, with 16 bases between. There are 14 residues in the CDR3. CDR3 protein: CASLRRTGHNEQFF. In DNA, the CDR3 is TGTGCCAGCCTGAGAAGGACCGGCCACAATGAGCAGTTCTTC.

V and J are TRBV4-1 and TRBJ2-4; TRBD1 matches at 10 bases. V shed 4 bases, J shed 3 bases, and the junction held 6 bases outside the gene matches. CDR3 length: 16 residues. CDR1 and CDR2 (germline): MGHRA, YSYEKL. CDR3 nucleotides: TGCGCCAGCAGCCTCTTTGGACAGGGGGGCAAAAACATTCAGTACTTC. Translating gives CASSLFGQGGKNIQYF.

This clone was counted a single time. V gene TRBV4-3 combines with J gene TRBJ2-1, with D unclear. Germline V gene data show CDR1 as LGHNA and CDR2 as YSLEER. The V and J ends lost 3 bases and 7 bases respectively, with 7 bases between them. The CDR3 loop spans 12 amino acids. The CDR3 sequence is CASSHFTNEQFF. The CDR3 DNA is TGCGCCAGCAGCCACTTTACGAATGAGCAGTTCTTC.

The V gene is TRBV27, the J gene TRBJ2-3, with D perhaps matching TRBD2 (6 bases). This CDR3 region has 15 residues. The V gene's germline CDR1 is MNHEY and CDR2 SMNVEV (reference sequence). Trimming took 4 bases from V and 5 from J, leaving 16 bases between them. CDR3 loop: CASSWTGDKGDTQYF. CDR3 DNA sequence: TGTGCCAGCAGTTGGACGGGGGATAAGGGAGATACGCAGTATTTT.

This clone was seen a few times. The chain is built from TRBV4-1 and TRBJ1-1, with D possibly matching TRBD1 (6 bases). Trimming shortened V by 0 bases and J by 4 bases, and 15 bases separated the two germline ends. The CDR3 has 16 residues. CDR1 is MGHRA and CDR2 is YSYEKL in the germline V gene. The CDR3: CASSQDGAGVVTEAFF. In nucleotides, the CDR3 is TGCGCCAGCAGCCAAGATGGGGCAGGGGTCGTCACTGAAGCTTTCTTT.

V gene TRBV30 combines with J gene TRBJ2-3; D perhaps matches TRBD2 (5 bases). Trimming left V 6 bases short and J 2 bases short, with 15 bases between. Per germline, CDR1 GTSNPN and CDR2 SVGIG (reference sequence). There are 14 residues in the CDR3. This CDR3 is CACRSGGSTDTQYF. Here the CDR3 DNA reads TGTGCCTGCAGGAGCGGCGGGTCCACAGATACGCAGTATTTT.

The chain recombines TRBV5-1 with TRBJ1-6; D call uncertain. V dropped 4 bases and J dropped 6 bases, with 17 bases sitting between them. In germline, CDR1 is SGHRS, CDR2 YFSETQ. This CDR3 is built from 16 residues. As DNA, the CDR3 is TGCGCCAGCAGCCCCCTGCCACAGCGTCCTAATTCACCCCTCCACTTT. Residues: CASSPLPQRPNSPLHF.

As concerns this clone: Because the CDR3 is missing its conserved closing phenylalanine or tryptophan, this is likely a read error. The chain joins TRBV29-1 to TRBJ2-7; 7 bases are a match to TRBD1. Trimming took 2 bases from V and 0 from J; bases not matched to a gene: 4. This CDR3 is built from 14 residues. Germline loops: CDR1 SQVTM, CDR2 ANQGSEA. This chain's CDR3 is CSVESAGGSYEQYL. The CDR3 coding sequence is TGCAGCGTTGAATCGGCAGGGGGCTCCTACGAGCAGTACCTC.